These T cell receptor beta chains were read from a single sample in a study of T cell responses to AZD1222 COVID-19 vaccine. TCRdb's copy holds only in-frame clones and misses some; the assay was immunoSEQ multiplex PCR. The data contain more than 150,000 clones, 94% of them singletons. Sample: peripheral blood, taken on day 0 of AZD1222 vaccination. The receptor source for this set is an adult in good health. Each CDR3 is given with its conserved first and last residue. Each record gives: J gene, V gene, CDR3 length, CDR3 protein.

TRBJ1-6	TRBV11-2	15	CASSSPGPLNSPLHF
TRBJ1-1	TRBV10-1	14	CAGRDDYMNTEAFF
TRBJ2-2	TRBV19	17	CASSIRQKLFNTGELFF
TRBJ2-5	TRBV29-1	17	CSVGFEQGQGTQETQYF
TRBJ1-1	TRBV3-1/TRBV3-2	14	CASSQVVAYTEAFF
TRBJ2-4	TRBV2	13	CASSRDDKNIQYF
TRBJ2-2	TRBV5-1	16	CASSSGGLATTGELFF
TRBJ2-1	TRBV2	18	CASSETTLAGVVYNEQFF
TRBJ1-5	TRBV6-5	14	CASLTGSPGQPQHF
TRBJ1-5	TRBV19	15	CASSPPGASNQPQHF
TRBJ1-1	TRBV27	16	CASSRVSTRGNTEAFF
TRBJ2-3	TRBV11-2	16	CASSLGWGPGTDTQYF
TRBJ2-3	TRBV5-5	14	CASSLEVPTDTQYF
TRBJ1-5	TRBV28	13	CTTGIRSNQPQHF
TRBJ1-2	TRBV2	12	CASLNQAYGYTF
TRBJ1-2	TRBV7-3	16	CASSLGGTPEDYGYTF
TRBJ2-3	TRBV2	17	CASSAGTSGRGTDTQYF
TRBJ2-5	TRBV5-1	14	CASTTGQREETQYF
TRBJ2-2	TRBV28	18	CASSVGLSGRASTGELFF
TRBJ2-7	TRBV3-1/TRBV3-2	16	CASSPSGRPFSYEQYF
TRBJ1-4	TRBV10-3	15	CAISESIRANEKLFF
TRBJ2-5	TRBV19	17	CASSIDSGRLAEETQYF
TRBJ2-6	TRBV5-1	14	CASSLDSGANVLTF
TRBJ2-7	TRBV2	15	CASNQRGGSQYEQYF
TRBJ1-4	TRBV18	13	CASSDRAAEKLFF
TRBJ2-5	TRBV3-1/TRBV3-2	15	CASSQLSGVQETQYF
TRBJ2-7	TRBV3-1/TRBV3-2	12	CASSQDLYEQYF
TRBJ2-7	TRBV28	13	CATTRTGVYEQYF
TRBJ1-1	TRBV7-9	15	CASSARWDLETEAFF
TRBJ1-5	TRBV6-5	15	CASSYSRGFNQPQHF
TRBJ1-2	TRBV28	12	CATTSSGYGYTF
TRBJ1-5	TRBV5-1	13	CASSFEGQQPQHF
TRBJ1-6	TRBV7-2	16	CASSLRPGGGNSPLHF
TRBJ2-3	TRBV7-9	11	CASSFRDTQYF
TRBJ1-3	TRBV7-9	14	CASTASSSGNTIYF
TRBJ2-6	TRBV30	16	CAWRAHGSPGANVLTF
TRBJ2-2	TRBV6-5	16	CASSYLGTGNTGELFF
TRBJ1-2	TRBV9	13	CASSSTGYGGYTF